Included here is one T cell receptor (beta chain) sequence, with context. Donors of Cohort 3 who recovered were those that had two negative PCRs, clearance, or symptom resolution. The data belong to a study of blood T cell repertoires in COVID-19. Background on the study: PBMCs, B-cell-depleted T cells, or T cells provided the cDNA or gDNA that made up the material.

Profiled with immunoSEQ multiplex PCR; TCRdb holds only in-frame clones, not every one. The data show hundreds of thousands of clones, roughly 88% seen once. The sequence came from a woman in her twenties or thirties who had recovered from COVID-19. The sequenced material came from PBMCs or T cells enriched from blood (not recorded which).

CDR3 loop: CASSQGPTGGDTEAFF. In DNA form, the CDR3 reads TGCGCCAGCAGCCAAGGCCCGACAGGGGGCGACACTGAAGCTTTCTTT. The chain is built from TRBV4-1 and TRBJ1-1; 10 bases fit TRBD1. J gave up 3 bases and V 1 base, and 5 bases lay outside the gene matches. This CDR3 is 16 amino acids long. CDR1 is MGHRA and CDR2 is YSYEKL in the germline V gene.